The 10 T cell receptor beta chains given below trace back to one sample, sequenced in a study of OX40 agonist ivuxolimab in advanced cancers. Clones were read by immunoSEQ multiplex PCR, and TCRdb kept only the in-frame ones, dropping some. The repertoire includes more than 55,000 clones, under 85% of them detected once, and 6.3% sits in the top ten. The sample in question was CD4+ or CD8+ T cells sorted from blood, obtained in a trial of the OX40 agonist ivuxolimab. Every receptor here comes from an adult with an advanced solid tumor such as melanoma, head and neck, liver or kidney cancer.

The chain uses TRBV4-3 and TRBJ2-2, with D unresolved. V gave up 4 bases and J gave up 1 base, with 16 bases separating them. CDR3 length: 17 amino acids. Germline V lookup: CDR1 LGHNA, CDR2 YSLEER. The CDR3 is CASSPSGFQLNTGELFF. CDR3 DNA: TGCGCCAGCAGCCCCTCGGGTTTTCAGTTGAACACCGGGGAGCTGTTTTTT.

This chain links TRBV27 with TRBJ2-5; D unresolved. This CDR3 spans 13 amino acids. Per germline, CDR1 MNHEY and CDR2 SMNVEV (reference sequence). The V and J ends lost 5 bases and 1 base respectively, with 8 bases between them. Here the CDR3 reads CASSVHIQETQYF. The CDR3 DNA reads TGTGCCAGCAGTGTGCACATCCAAGAGACCCAGTACTTC.

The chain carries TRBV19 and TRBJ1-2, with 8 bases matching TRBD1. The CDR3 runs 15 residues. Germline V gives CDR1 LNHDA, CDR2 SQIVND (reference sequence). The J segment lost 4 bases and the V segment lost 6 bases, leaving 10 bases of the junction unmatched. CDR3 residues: CASREGTGGFYGYTF. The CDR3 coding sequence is TGTGCCAGTAGAGAGGGGACAGGCGGATTCTATGGCTACACCTTC.

The CDR3 DNA sequence: TGTGCCAGCAGCTTACGACTAGCACCCAACAATGAGCAGTTCTTC. This gives the protein CASSLRLAPNNEQFF. This chain connects TRBV11-3 to TRBJ2-1; 7 bases fit TRBD2. The length of the CDR3 is 15 residues. Germline loops: CDR1 SGHNT, CDR2 YENEEA. Germline trimming cut 2 bases from V and 5 bases from J; bases unmatched to any gene: 6.

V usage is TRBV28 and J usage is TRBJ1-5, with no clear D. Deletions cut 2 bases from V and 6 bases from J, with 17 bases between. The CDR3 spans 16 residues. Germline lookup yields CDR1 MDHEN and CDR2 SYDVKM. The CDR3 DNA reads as TGTGCCAGCAGTTTACCCCCAGGCTCTGAGGCTCAGCCCCAGCATTTT. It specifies CASSLPPGSEAQPQHF.

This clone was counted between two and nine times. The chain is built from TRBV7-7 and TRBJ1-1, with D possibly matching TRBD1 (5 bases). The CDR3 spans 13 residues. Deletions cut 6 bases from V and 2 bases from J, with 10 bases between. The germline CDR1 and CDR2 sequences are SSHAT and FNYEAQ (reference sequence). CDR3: CASSRDSNTEAFF. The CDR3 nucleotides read TGTGCCAGCAGTCGCGACAGCAACACTGAAGCTTTCTTT.

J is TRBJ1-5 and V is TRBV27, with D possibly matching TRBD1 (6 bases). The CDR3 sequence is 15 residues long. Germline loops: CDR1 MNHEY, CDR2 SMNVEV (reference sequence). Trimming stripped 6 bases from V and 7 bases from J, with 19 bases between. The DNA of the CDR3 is TGTGCCAGCAGCCGCATAACAGGGCGGCAACAGCCCCAGCATTTT. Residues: CASSRITGRQQPQHF.

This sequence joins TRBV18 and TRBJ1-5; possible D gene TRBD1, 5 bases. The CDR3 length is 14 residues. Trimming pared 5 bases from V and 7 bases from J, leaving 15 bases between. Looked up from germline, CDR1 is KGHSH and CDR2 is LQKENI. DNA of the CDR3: TGTGCCAGCTCATCAGGAGGGTCAGGGCAGCCCCAGCATTTT. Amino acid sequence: CASSSGGSGQPQHF.

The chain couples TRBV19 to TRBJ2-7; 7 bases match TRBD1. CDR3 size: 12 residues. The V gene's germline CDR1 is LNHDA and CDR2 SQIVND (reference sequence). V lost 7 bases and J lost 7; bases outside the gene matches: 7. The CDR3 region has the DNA TGTGCCAGTACTACAGGGGAAGGAGAGCAGTACTTC. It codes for CASTTGEGEQYF.

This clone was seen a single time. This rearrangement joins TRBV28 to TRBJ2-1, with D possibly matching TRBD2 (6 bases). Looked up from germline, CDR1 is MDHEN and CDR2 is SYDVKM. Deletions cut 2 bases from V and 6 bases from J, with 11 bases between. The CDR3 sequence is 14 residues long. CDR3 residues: CASSLLAEGNEQFF. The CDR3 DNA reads TGTGCCAGCAGTTTACTTGCGGAGGGCAATGAGCAGTTCTTC.